The source of this T cell receptor beta chain is a study of blood T cell repertoires in COVID-19 (dated by TCRdb to about 2020). Some background on the complete study: Collaborator samples came from the United States, Italy and Spain and covered acute and convalescent phases of COVID-19. The prospective study material was composed of cDNA or gDNA derived from T cells, B-cell-depleted T cells, or PBMCs. Deeply sampled blood TCRbeta repertoires from subjects exposed to, actively infected with, or recovered from COVID-19 were included in the dataset. A freely available public database, intended as a resource for researchers studying the immune response to SARS-CoV-2, is where the repertoires were released. Samples came from the ongoing ImmuneRACE study (first 160 participants) plus 1,254 subjects from 6 global collaborators. Nearly every sample came with metadata listing a de-identified subject ID, COVID-19 status, age in years and sex. HLA class I and class II types, where available, came from metadata supplied by the sample provider rather than from assay-based typing. Study-wide conclusions, independent of this receptor: The amount of clinical and demographic metadata varied by source and participant and was provided uncurated.

Whole blood was collected in K2EDTA tubes by collaborating institutions according to the institutions' own protocols. For TCRbeta analysis, collaborator samples were shipped as frozen whole blood, as isolated PBMCs, or as DNA extracted from either sample type. The immunoSEQ Assay, a bias-controlled multiplex PCR, was used to amplify TCRbeta CDR3 regions from genomic DNA. The study's processing was this. Nucleated cell counts per sample were estimated from amplification of reference gene primers within the assay. Sequence reads were collapsed and filtered to measure the absolute abundance of every unique TCRbeta CDR3 rearrangement. For each sample, productive Simpson clonality was calculated as the square root of Simpson's diversity index across productive rearrangements. TCRdb's version of the immuneACCESS table is confined to in-frame rearrangements and falls short of the full clone set. An unresolved V gene accounts for under half of the shortfall where checked; the remainder is of unknown origin. The V and J calls and the clone size are those of that table, but D and trimming were determined from the DNA. The sample records 95,000 to 100,000 clones, approximately 84% of which are singletons. Together, the top ten hold roughly 17% of the sample.

The CDR3 spans 13 residues, from the cysteine through the phenylalanine. Just the 39-base CDR3 DNA is kept, in frame starting at base 1. CDR1 and CDR2 are drawn from the germline V gene: SQVTM, ANQGSEA. V is clipped by 6 bases and J by 4 bases, and the sequence between their germline boundaries is 15 bases long. With regard to this clone: Its antigen target is currently unknown. Base qualities are not at hand, and no much larger clone is one base apart.

Sequenced: peripheral blood. The receptor comes from a woman in her fifties or sixties with acute or convalescent COVID-19. Recombination linked TRBV29-1 to TRBJ1-2; 6 matching bases give a weak D call of TRBD1. The nucleotide sequence reads TGCAGCGTCGGGGACAATCGGCTCTATGGCTACACCTTC. This translates into CSVGDNRLYGYTF.